One T cell receptor (beta chain) is described in this entry. The sample holds other DNA sequences that translate to the same CDR3. This sample is drawn from a study of blood T cell repertoires in COVID-19. This CDR3 is built from 14 residues. CDR1 MNHEY and CDR2 SVGEGT come from the germline V gene. V was clipped by 2 bases and J by 4 bases; unmatched bases: 0. How the authors handled the data: By means of reference gene primer amplification, nucleated cell counts were estimated. Produced via immunoSEQ multiplex PCR; TCRdb's table is partial and in-frame only. V, J and clone size reflect that table, while D and trimming were determined from the DNA. The sample holds about 270,000 clones, around 89% seen once. Across about 22 US areas, participants ranged in age from roughly 18 to 95 years. Donors were grouped by their self-reported clinical history.

V is TRBV6-2 or TRBV6-3 and J is TRBJ1-2, with TRBD1 matching over 11 bases. The sequencing sample was made of PBMCs or T cells enriched from blood (not recorded which). The clonotype originates from a woman aged 18-29 years who had recovered from COVID-19. Written as DNA, the CDR3 is TGTGCCAGCAGTTACGGGACAGGGGGCTATGGCTACACCTTC. Translating gives CASSYGTGGYGYTF.